This TCR beta chain was captured in a study of blood T cells in healthy people across ages. In germline, CDR1 is SGHRS, CDR2 YFSETQ. The V end was cut by 4 bases, the J end by 1 base, with 11 bases between. The length of the CDR3 is 14 residues. A second PCR, run for about 6 to 11 cycles, used a sample-barcoded 5' primer plus a J-beta primer mix. Each CDR3 protein is one row after TCRdb ran MiXCR on the 5' RACE reads. The profile shows 980,000 or so distinct CDR3 sequences, 40% to 60% of them singletons. The sample comprised blood. This TCR came from a man younger than 40 in good health. The gene calls are TRBV5-1 and TRBJ2-5; D may be TRBD1 or TRBD2 (5 bases each). CDR3 residues: CASSEGRFQETQYF. The CDR3, as DNA: TGCGCCAGCAGCGAGGGACGGTTCCAAGAGACCCAGTACTTC.